This T cell receptor (beta chain) was profiled in a study of blood T cell repertoires in COVID-19. The ends were cut back, 6 bases at V and 3 bases at J, with 11 bases in the middle. Per the germline V gene, CDR1 is MRHNA and CDR2 is SNTAGT. The CDR3 loop spans 13 amino acids. The cohort comprised adults aged 18 to 89 years residing in under 25 US areas. Cohort assignment relied on participant-reported clinical history. Original methodology: How many nucleated cells were present was estimated from reference gene primer amplification. This table comes from immunoSEQ multiplex PCR, and its TCRdb copy is limited to in-frame clones, with some not included. Clonal size and the V and J genes are those of that table, whereas D and trimming came from the DNA. The data show some 320,000 clones, over 85% seen once.

The specimen sequenced was PBMCs or T cells enriched from blood (not recorded which). This TCR came from a man aged 55 to 70 who had recovered from COVID-19. The chain carries TRBV6-4 and TRBJ1-1; D may be TRBD1 (5 bases). The CDR3 bases are TGTGCCAGCAGCCGGACACCGGACACTGAAGCTTTCTTT. Translated, it gives CASSRTPDTEAFF.